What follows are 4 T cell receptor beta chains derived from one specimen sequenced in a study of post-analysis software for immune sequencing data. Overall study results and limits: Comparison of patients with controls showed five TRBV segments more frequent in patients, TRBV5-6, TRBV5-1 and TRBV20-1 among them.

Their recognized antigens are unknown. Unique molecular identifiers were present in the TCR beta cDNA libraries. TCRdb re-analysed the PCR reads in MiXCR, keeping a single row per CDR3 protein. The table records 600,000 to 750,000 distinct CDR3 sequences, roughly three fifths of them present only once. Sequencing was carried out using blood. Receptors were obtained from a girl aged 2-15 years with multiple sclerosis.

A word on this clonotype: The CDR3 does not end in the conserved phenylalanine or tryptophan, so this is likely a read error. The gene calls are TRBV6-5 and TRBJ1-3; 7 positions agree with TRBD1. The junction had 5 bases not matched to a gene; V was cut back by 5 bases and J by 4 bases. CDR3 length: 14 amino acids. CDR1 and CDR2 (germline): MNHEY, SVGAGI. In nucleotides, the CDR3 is TGTGCCAGCAGTCGACAGGGCTCCGGAAACACCATATATTTG. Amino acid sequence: CASSRQGSGNTIYL.

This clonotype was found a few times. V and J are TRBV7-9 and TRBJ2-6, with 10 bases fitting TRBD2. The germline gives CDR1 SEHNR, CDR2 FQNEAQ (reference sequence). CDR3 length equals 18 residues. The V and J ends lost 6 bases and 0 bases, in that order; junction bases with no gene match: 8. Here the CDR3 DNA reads TGTGCCAGCAGTTACGCTAGCGGGGGAAGCTCTGGGGCCAACGTCCTGACTTTC. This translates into CASSYASGGSSGANVLTF.

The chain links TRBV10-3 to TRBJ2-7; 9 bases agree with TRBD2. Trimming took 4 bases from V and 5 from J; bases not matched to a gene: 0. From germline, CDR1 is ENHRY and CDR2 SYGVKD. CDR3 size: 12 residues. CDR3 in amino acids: CAISVAGDEQYF. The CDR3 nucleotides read TGTGCCATCAGTGTAGCGGGAGACGAGCAGTACTTC.

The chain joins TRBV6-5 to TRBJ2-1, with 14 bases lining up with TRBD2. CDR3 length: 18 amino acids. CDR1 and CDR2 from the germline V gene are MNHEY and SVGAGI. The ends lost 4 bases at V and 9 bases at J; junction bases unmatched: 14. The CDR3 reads CASSSTSGRAFQSSEQFF. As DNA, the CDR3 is TGTGCCAGCAGTTCGACTAGCGGGAGGGCCTTTCAAAGTAGTGAGCAGTTCTTC.